This T cell receptor beta chain was captured in a study of T cell responses to AZD1222 COVID-19 vaccine. This CDR3 contains 16 residues. Germline assignment: CDR1 MDHEN and CDR2 SYDVKM. Trimming removed 8 bases from V and 0 bases from J; junction bases left unmatched: 8. Using immunoSEQ multiplex PCR, the repertoire was profiled, and TCRdb retains in-frame clones only, with some absent. This table has 70,000 or so clones, roughly 85% appearing once. Study conclusions and caveats: The donor group comprised mostly white British people and more females; the analysis possibly underestimated clonal diversity. Repertoire sampling was restricted to post-peak T cell response timepoints.

About this clone itself: The antigen is unknown.

This TCR derives from an adult who received the AZD1222 COVID-19 vaccine. This chain links TRBV28 with TRBJ2-4, with TRBD2 identical over 9 bases. Sample: peripheral blood, taken 28 days after the second AZD1222 dose. The CDR3 loop reads CASGLAGPLAKNIQYF. CDR3 nucleotide sequence: TGTGCCAGCGGCCTAGCGGGGCCTTTAGCCAAAAACATTCAGTACTTC.